This TCR beta chain was obtained from a study of preoperative IRX-2 immunotherapy in early breast cancer. TCRdb's copy holds only in-frame clones and misses some; the assay was immunoSEQ multiplex PCR. The table lists about 38,000 clones, about four fifths of them singletons. Germline V gene data show CDR1 as MDHEN and CDR2 as SYDVKM. With V trimmed by 11 bases and J by 0 bases, 2 bases remained unmatched. This CDR3 has 13 amino acids. Described treatment: preoperative locoregional IRX-2 cytokine immunotherapy. This phase Ib study tested locoregional IRX-2 cytokine immunotherapy given before surgery. This clone was seen only once.

This specimen consisted of lymph node tissue, obtained after IRX-2 immunotherapy. This TCR was recovered from a human donor with breast cancer. V gene TRBV28 combines with J gene TRBJ1-3; 9 bases align to TRBD1. The CDR3 DNA sequence: TGTGCCGGGACAGGGAGCTCTGGAAACACCATATATTTT. It encodes CAGTGSSGNTIYF.